This TCR beta chain was recovered during a study of CXCR3-negative and CXCR3-positive naive CD8 T cells. Study conclusions and caveats: Hydrophobicity was higher for TRB CDR3s found in CXCR3-positive naive cells than in CXCR3-negative naive cells.

With respect to this clonotype: Its antigen is unidentified.

The method, 5' RACE with UMI labels, was used to prepare the TRB cDNA libraries. Each CDR3 protein gets one entry in TCRdb, which reprocessed the 5' RACE reads and gives no DNA. This sample's clone table lists approximately 5,900 distinct CDR3 sequences. Source material: naive CXCR3+ CD8+ T cells from blood. As to subset: CD45RO-CCR7+CD27+CD95- naive CD8+ T cells expressing CXCR3 (TNR3+). The sequence was obtained from a human donor in good health. Some clones in this sample may be carry-over from other donors' samples.

CDR3 sequence: CSVNPGLLSPYGYTF. The V and J genes are TRBV29-1 and TRBJ1-2. Germline values: CDR1 SQVTM, CDR2 ANQGSEA. The CDR3 is 15 residues long.